This T cell receptor (beta chain) was sequenced for a study of blood T cell repertoires in COVID-19. As for the study in general: Acute-phase and convalescent COVID-19 samples originated in the United States, Italy and Spain. PBMCs, B-cell-depleted T cells, or T cells provided the cDNA or gDNA that made up the material.

The data were produced by immunoSEQ multiplex PCR, yet TCRdb's version contains in-frame clones alone and is incomplete. The sample has under 400,000 clones, around 87% seen once. The sequenced sample consisted of peripheral blood. This TCR came from a young man with active or convalescent COVID-19.

The CDR3 bases are TGTGCCAGCAGTTCCGGACAGTATAATGAAAAACTGTTTTTT. This encodes CASSSGQYNEKLFF. The chain carries TRBV6-6 and TRBJ1-4; tentative D call: TRBD1 (6 bases). The CDR3 is 14 residues long. The germline CDR1 and CDR2 sequences are MNHNY and SVGAGI (reference sequence). Trimming cost V 4 bases and J 4 bases, with 10 bases left between them.